This is a list of T cell receptor beta chains from one sample in a study of blood T cells in healthy people across ages. Via MiXCR, TCRdb re-called the 5' RACE reads, giving one row per CDR3 protein. The sample carries about 2 million distinct CDR3 sequences, less than 50% recorded once. Sequences were obtained from blood. The receptor source for this set is a middle-aged woman in good health. CDR3s include the opening cysteine and the closing phenylalanine or tryptophan.

TRBV7-2	16	CASRTTAGGPENEQFF
TRBV7-2	15	CASSLALGTVYEQYF
TRBV4-1	15	CASSLSVSFQETQYF
TRBV15	18	CATSRDRTARDLDQPQHF
TRBV6-1	11	CASSTQGYRYF
TRBV15	16	CATSPRRTRYNQPQHF
TRBV24-1	13	CATSDLSDNEQFF
TRBV6-1	14	CASSGLGRRAEAFF
TRBV7-9	15	CASSPPQTGGNTQYF
TRBV4-3	13	CASSQTREFEQYF
TRBV12-3/TRBV12-4	11	CASGGLQTQYF
TRBV5-1	17	CASSLLSGTSDPGTQYF
TRBV7-2	13	CASSLPITDTQYF
TRBV2	15	CASRDGTSGGVEQFF
TRBV20-1	14	CSATIADRGNEQYF
TRBV6-1	17	CASSRRETGLKPYEQYF
TRBV20-1	11	CSADLVSEQYF
TRBV6-2/TRBV6-3	13	CASRETGGYEQYF
TRBV5-1	12	CASSLGTPPQYF
TRBV11-3	13	CASSLLKGTEAFF
TRBV3-1	14	CASSPSMGVDGYTF
TRBV2	16	CASSPSLGRGGETQYF
TRBV6-2/TRBV6-3	13	CASSYSGDYEQFF
TRBV20-1	13	CSARVLGDTEAFF
TRBV12-3/TRBV12-4	17	CASRGDRGIGYNSPLHF
TRBV7-2	16	CASKNSPHSSYNEQFF
TRBV5-1	15	CASSLGDKAYNEQFF
TRBV7-2	15	CASSLNMPGYNEQFF
TRBV28	13	CASSLLAPDTQYF
TRBV15	16	CATSRDPGPQGGKLFF
TRBV12-3/TRBV12-4	16	CASSSLQSRTYNEQFF
TRBV19	14	CASTGGPSNQPQHF
TRBV27	14	CASSINRGSYEQYF
TRBV4-2	13	CASSLQGRGGYTF
TRBV28	16	CASSIRRLSSYNEQFF
TRBV18	15	CASSPYTPVGETQYF
TRBV7-2	15	CASSSSYGGALRQFF
TRBV9	16	CASSVASQVQGEKLFF
TRBV7-2	14	CASSLGAARYGYTF
TRBV6-5	13	CASSPRERDTQYF
TRBV3-1	15	CASTSTGGPQETQYF
TRBV20-1	15	CSARDPGRTNEKLFF
TRBV7-3	15	CASSLIQGVDNEQFF
TRBV2	10	CASHNEKLFF
TRBV7-6	14	CASSFRRGSYEQYF
TRBV20-1	14	CSASRDRGSREQYF
TRBV10-3	15	CAISSQGRLNTEAFF
TRBV6-5	15	CASSYGSGGTYEQYF
TRBV6-2/TRBV6-3	12	CASSYIRVIQYF
TRBV20-1	15	CSANRDGATNYGYTF
TRBV5-6	14	CASSRTGFTDTQYF